A single sample gave rise to the 27 T cell receptor beta chains below, sequenced in a study of liver allograft versus peripheral blood T cells. Study-wide context: T cell receptor repertoires in transplanted livers were compared with those in recipients' peripheral blood.

One entry per CDR3 protein results from TCRdb running MiXCR on the reads. The sample has 13,000 or so distinct CDR3 sequences; over 15% are singletons. The receptors derive from a human patient who had a liver transplant. Some of the T cells might come from the graft donor.

This clonotype has at least ten counts. V and J are TRBV6-5 and TRBJ2-1; 7 nucleotides agree with TRBD2. The V and J ends lost 6 bases and 10 bases, in that order; junction bases with no gene match: 15. Germline values: CDR1 MNHEY, CDR2 SVGAGI. The CDR3 runs 15 residues. The CDR3 nucleotides read TGTGCCAGCAGCCCCCAGGCAGCGGGACTTCGCGAGCAGTTCTTC. Translation gives CASSPQAAGLREQFF.

This chain joins TRBV20-1 and TRBJ1-5; the D gene is possibly TRBD1 (5 bases). Per germline, CDR1 DFQATT and CDR2 SNEGSKA (reference sequence). This CDR3 spans 12 amino acids. The V end was cut by 3 bases, the J end by 11 bases, with 14 bases between. This CDR3 reads CSASPGRDAQHF. In DNA form, the CDR3 reads TGCAGTGCTAGTCCTGGGCGGGACGCCCAGCATTTT.

This clonotype is medium-sized (0.01 to 0.1%). The CDR3 is CASSYARDFYNEQFF. The DNA of the CDR3 is TGTGCCAGCAGTTACGCCAGGGACTTCTACAATGAGCAGTTCTTC. The chain has TRBV6-5 and TRBJ2-1; possible D gene TRBD2, 6 bases. The V end lost 2 bases, the J end lost 3 bases, and 11 bases lay between the germline ends. The length of the CDR3 is 15 residues. Germline V gene sequence: CDR1 MNHEY, CDR2 SVGAGI.

The table lists this clonotype with many counts. The chain carries TRBV10-3 and TRBJ2-3; 8 bases agree with TRBD1. V shed 8 bases, J shed 1 base, and the junction held 2 bases outside the gene matches. This CDR3 contains 13 residues. The germline V gene encodes CDR1 ENHRY and CDR2 SYGVKD. CDR3 sequence reads: CAISTGGTDTQYF. CDR3 nucleotide sequence: TGTGCCATCTCGACAGGGGGCACAGATACGCAGTATTTT.

In this sample, this clonotype is medium-sized. This chain connects TRBV27 to TRBJ1-2; TRBD1 is a possible D gene (6 bases). The CDR3 totals 15 residues. Germline V gene sequence: CDR1 MNHEY, CDR2 SMNVEV (reference sequence). V was pared by 5 bases and J by 6 bases, with 19 bases between. In nucleotides, the CDR3 is TGTGCCAGCAGTGCTAACATAAGGACAGCGAATGGCTACACCTTC. It encodes CASSANIRTANGYTF.

J is TRBJ1-1 and V is TRBV20-1; 8 nucleotides align to TRBD1. CDR1 is DFQATT and CDR2 is SNEGSKA in the germline V gene (reference sequence). V was clipped by 0 bases and J by 1 base; unmatched bases: 4. The CDR3 runs to 15 residues. The DNA of the CDR3 is TGCAGTGCTAGAGATGGGGGACAGGAGAACACTGAAGCTTTCTTT. Its translation is CSARDGGQENTEAFF.

This clonotype was seen a few times. CDR3 residues: CASSLEWRGYNEQFF. DNA of the CDR3: TGTGCCAGCAGCTTAGAATGGCGGGGGTACAATGAGCAGTTCTTC. The chain is built from TRBV7-9 and TRBJ2-1; 7 positions agree with TRBD2. The CDR3 loop spans 15 amino acids. With V trimmed by 1 base and J by 4 bases, 4 bases remained unmatched. Germline CDR1 and CDR2: SEHNR and FQNEAQ (reference sequence).

This clonotype was recorded only once. This chain uses TRBV7-2 with TRBJ1-1; 10 bases agree with TRBD1. The CDR3 is 15 residues long. V was pared by 4 bases and J by 6 bases, with 8 bases of the junction left unmatched. The germline V gene has CDR1 SGHTA and CDR2 FQGNSA. DNA for the CDR3: TGTGCCAGCAGCTCCGAATTGACAGGGGGCGCTGAAGCTTTCTTT. Its translation is CASSSELTGGAEAFF.

This clonotype rates as medium-sized. This chain uses TRBV29-1 with TRBJ1-2, with TRBD1 matching 8 bases. From germline, CDR1 is SQVTM and CDR2 ANQGSEA. V shed 6 bases, J shed 7 bases, and the junction held 7 bases outside the gene matches. This CDR3 region has 12 residues. CDR3 coding DNA: TGCAGCGTCGACAGGGGAGAGAGTGGCTACACCTTC. It encodes CSVDRGESGYTF.

By sample fraction, this clonotype is medium-sized. This chain links TRBV7-2 with TRBJ1-2, with a tentative D call TRBD1 (6 bases). Deletions cut 1 base from V and 7 bases from J, with 10 bases between. Germline V gene data show CDR1 as SGHTA and CDR2 as FQGNSA. The CDR3 has 13 residues. CDR3 DNA sequence: TGTGCCAGCAGCTTAGGGCAGGGGCCTGGCTACACCTTC. It yields the protein CASSLGQGPGYTF.

This clonotype occurred many times. V and J are TRBV11-1 and TRBJ2-7; tentative D call: TRBD2 (6 bases). The CDR3 totals 14 residues. V lost 0 bases, J lost 2 bases, and 8 bases lay in between. Germline V gene data show CDR1 as SGHAT and CDR2 as FQDESV (reference sequence). CDR3 loop: CASSLAEGPYEQYF. The CDR3 DNA is TGTGCCAGCAGCTTAGCGGAGGGACCCTACGAGCAGTACTTC.

This clonotype is termed medium-sized (0.01 to 0.1%). The chain uses TRBV9 and TRBJ1-1; D gene uncertain. This CDR3 spans 15 amino acids. V lost 0 bases and J 1 base, leaving 10 bases between the germline ends. Germline-derived CDR1 and CDR2 are SGDLS and YYNGEE. CDR3 region: CASSVGNTPNTEAFF. The CDR3 nucleotides read TGTGCCAGCAGCGTAGGCAACACCCCGAACACTGAAGCTTTCTTT.

The DNA of the CDR3 is TGTGCCACCCAACTACCGACAGGGGGCTTTGATCAGCCCCAGCATTTT. Its protein is CATQLPTGGFDQPQHF. This chain connects TRBV6-2 or TRBV6-3 to TRBJ1-5; 10 nucleotides line up with TRBD1. This CDR3 spans 16 amino acids. The germline CDR1 and CDR2 sequences are MNHEY and SVGEGT. J was trimmed by 5 bases and V by 10 bases; bases with no gene match: 14.

In this sample, this clonotype turned up many times. The J gene is TRBJ1-5, the V gene TRBV19, with 12 bases that match TRBD1. Looked up from germline, CDR1 is LNHDA and CDR2 is SQIVND (reference sequence). The CDR3 has 15 amino acids. The ends lost 6 bases at V and 3 bases at J; junction bases unmatched: 3. As DNA, the CDR3 is TGTGCCAGTAGGGGACAGGGGGCGCACAATCAGCCCCAGCATTTT. Residues: CASRGQGAHNQPQHF. Combining the CDR3 with reference TRBV19 and TRBJ1-5 gives the whole variable domain DGGITQSPKYLFRKEGQNVTLSCEQNLNHDAMYWYRQDPGQGLRLIYYSQIVNDFQKGDIAEGYSVSREKKESFPLTVTSAQKNPTAFYLCASRGQGAHNQPQHFGDGTRLSIL.

This clonotype was recorded many times. J is TRBJ1-5 and V is TRBV6-1; D not resolved. The germline V gene has CDR1 MNHNS and CDR2 SASEGT. The CDR3 covers 13 residues. Trimming left V 4 bases short and J 9 bases short, with 13 bases between. The CDR3 protein is CASSGKRVGPQHF. For the CDR3, the DNA is TGTGCCAGCAGTGGGAAACGGGTCGGGCCCCAGCATTTT.

This chain joins TRBV20-1 and TRBJ1-4; the D gene is possibly TRBD1 (5 bases). The CDR3 runs to 15 residues. V was shortened by 3 bases and J by 10 bases, with 21 bases between the two germline ends. In germline, CDR1 is DFQATT, CDR2 SNEGSKA (reference sequence). CDR3 sequence reads: CSASQEVGSGGKLFF. CDR3 in DNA: TGCAGTGCTAGCCAGGAGGTCGGTAGCGGGGGAAAACTGTTTTTT.

The count of this clonotype is one. In nucleotides, the CDR3 is TGTGCCTCGGGACAGTTTTACTACGAGCAGTACTTC. Translating it yields CASGQFYYEQYF. The chain links TRBV12-5 to TRBJ2-7, with 7 bases lining up with TRBD1. Germline V gene sequence: CDR1 LGHNT, CDR2 FRNRAP. This CDR3 comprises 12 residues.

Many counts were recorded for this clonotype. The chain links TRBV5-4 to TRBJ1-6; 8 nucleotides align to TRBD1. The trim removed 0 bases at V and 7 bases at J, leaving 0 bases unmatched. Germline assignment: CDR1 SGHNT and CDR2 YYREEE (reference sequence). The CDR3 sequence is 14 residues long. CDR3 sequence (DNA): TGTGCCAGCAGCTTGGACAGGGGGAATTCACCCCTCCACTTT. This sequence encodes CASSLDRGNSPLHF.

The rearrangement links TRBV6-2 or TRBV6-3 to TRBJ1-5, with 10 bases matching TRBD1. V gave up 6 bases and J gave up 1 base; unmatched junction bases: 3. Germline CDR1 is MNHEY and CDR2 is SVGEGT. The length of the CDR3 is 15 residues. The CDR3: CASSRQGASNQPQHF. CDR3 nucleotide sequence: TGTGCCAGCAGCCGACAGGGGGCAAGCAATCAGCCCCAGCATTTT.

The V and J genes are TRBV7-9 and TRBJ2-5, with 10 bases that match TRBD1. Germline trimming cut 0 bases from V and 3 bases from J; bases unmatched to any gene: 13. CDR3 length: 19 residues. Germline V lookup: CDR1 SEHNR, CDR2 FQNEAQ (reference sequence). The CDR3 reads CASSLAQYPLGTGEETQYF. Written as DNA, the CDR3 is TGTGCCAGCAGCTTAGCACAGTACCCCCTCGGGACAGGGGAAGAGACCCAGTACTTC.

This clonotype was observed at least ten times. The rearrangement links TRBV24-1 to TRBJ1-3; 7 nucleotides align to TRBD1. J was trimmed by 2 bases and V by 4 bases; bases with no gene match: 4. CDR1 KGHDR and CDR2 SFDVKD come from the germline V gene. The CDR3 consists of 15 residues. Here the CDR3 DNA reads TGTGCCACCAGTGACTCCAGGGGGACTGGAAACACCATATATTTT. Protein sequence: CATSDSRGTGNTIYF.

There are many counts of this clonotype. The chain carries TRBV7-9 and TRBJ2-6; D uncertain. Germline values: CDR1 SEHNR, CDR2 FQNEAQ (reference sequence). CDR3 length: 11 amino acids. V dropped 7 bases and J dropped 7 bases, with 5 bases sitting between them. The CDR3 DNA reads as TGTGCCAGCAACTCTGCCAACGTCCTGACTTTC. Residues: CASNSANVLTF.

Concerning this clonotype itself: Since a much larger clone is just one base distant, this may be a read error. This rearrangement joins TRBV6-1 to TRBJ2-1; D remains unclear. This CDR3 comprises 15 residues. Deletions cut 5 bases from V and 0 bases from J, with 11 bases between. Germline V lookup: CDR1 MNHNS, CDR2 SASEGT. CDR3 in amino acids: CASSYVPSSYNEQFF. CDR3 DNA sequence: TGTGCCAGCAGTTACGTCCCAAGCTCCTACAATGAGCAGTTCTTC.

In this sample, this clonotype turned up many times. This chain links TRBV5-6 with TRBJ2-5; D uncertain. Trimming took 2 bases from V and 5 from J, leaving 19 bases between them. Germline lookup yields CDR1 SGHDT and CDR2 YYEEEE. This CDR3 region has 16 residues. The CDR3: CASSFSSRPPLETQYF. CDR3 in DNA: TGTGCCAGCAGCTTTAGCAGCCGACCACCCCTTGAGACCCAGTACTTC.

The chain links TRBV20-1 to TRBJ2-1; the D gene is possibly TRBD2 (7 bases). Germline CDR1 and CDR2: DFQATT and SNEGSKA (reference sequence). The length of the CDR3 is 18 residues. Trimming shortened V by 6 bases and J by 0 bases, and 24 bases separated the two germline ends. CDR3 in DNA: TGCAGTGCGCCATCGTGGGCGGGGGCCCATAGCTCCTACAATGAGCAGTTCTTC. Translating gives CSAPSWAGAHSSYNEQFF.

This clonotype occurred many times. The chain couples TRBV7-2 to TRBJ1-1, with 9 bases aligning to TRBD1. Germline loops: CDR1 SGHTA, CDR2 FQGNSA. CDR3 size: 16 residues. With V trimmed by 1 base and J by 4 bases, 7 bases remained unmatched. Here the CDR3 reads CASSLGGTGSATEAFF. In nucleotides, the CDR3 is TGTGCCAGCAGCTTAGGAGGGACAGGGTCTGCCACTGAAGCTTTCTTT.

By share, this clonotype counts as medium-sized. CDR3 region: CASSLAGAGGIYEQYF. As DNA, the CDR3 is TGTGCCAGCAGCTTGGCCGGAGCGGGTGGCATTTACGAGCAGTACTTC. The V gene is TRBV5-6, the J gene TRBJ2-7, with D perhaps matching TRBD2 (6 bases). Trimming took off 0 bases at V and 4 bases at J, with 17 bases between the two ends. This CDR3 comprises 16 residues. Germline CDR1 SGHDT, CDR2 YYEEEE. The whole variable domain, filled in from reference TRBV5-6 and TRBJ2-7, reads DAGVTQSPTHLIKTRGQQVTLRCSPKSGHDTVSWYQQALGQGPQFIFQYYEEEERQRGNFPDRFSGHQFPNYSSELNVNALLLGDSALYLCASSLAGAGGIYEQYFGPGTRLTVT.